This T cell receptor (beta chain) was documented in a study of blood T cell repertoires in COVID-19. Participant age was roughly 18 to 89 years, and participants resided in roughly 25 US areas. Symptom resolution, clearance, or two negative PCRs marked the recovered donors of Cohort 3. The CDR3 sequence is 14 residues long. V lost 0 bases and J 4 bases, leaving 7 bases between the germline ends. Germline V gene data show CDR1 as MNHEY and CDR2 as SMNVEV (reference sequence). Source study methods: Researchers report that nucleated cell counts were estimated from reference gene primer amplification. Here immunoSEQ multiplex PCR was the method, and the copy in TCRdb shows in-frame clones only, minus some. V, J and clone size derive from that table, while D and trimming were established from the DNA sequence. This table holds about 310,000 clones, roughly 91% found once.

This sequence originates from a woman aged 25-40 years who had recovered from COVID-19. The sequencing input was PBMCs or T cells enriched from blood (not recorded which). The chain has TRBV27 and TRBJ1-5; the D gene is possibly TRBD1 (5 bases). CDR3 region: CASSLSGGNQPQHF. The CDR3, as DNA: TGTGCCAGCAGTTTATCGGGGGGGAATCAGCCCCAGCATTTT.